Presented here are 7 T cell receptor beta chains from one specimen sequenced in a study of shared clonotypes between healthy human individuals. Sequencing used immunoSEQ multiplex PCR; TCRdb keeps in-frame clones, though not all of them. The sample records 2,500,000 or so clones, about 90% being singletons. Source material: naive CD4+ T cells from PBMCs. Subset reported: CD45RA+ positively selected. These receptors were collected from a man aged 18 to 29 in good health. Some clones in this sample may be carry-over from other donors' samples.

A word on this clone: Within the sample, other DNA sequences also encode this same CDR3. This sequence joins TRBV20-1 and TRBJ2-7, with D perhaps given as TRBD1 or TRBD2 (6 bases each). The germline V gene has CDR1 DFQATT and CDR2 SNEGSKA (reference sequence). CDR3 size: 11 residues. Trimming left V 1 base short and J 7 bases short, with 8 bases between. CDR3 sequence: CSARVGGEQYF. DNA of the CDR3: TGCAGTGCTAGAGTAGGGGGGGAGCAGTACTTC.

The rearrangement joins TRBV5-5 to TRBJ1-1; D not certain. Germline CDR1 is SGHKS and CDR2 is YYEKEE (reference sequence). The CDR3 runs to 13 residues. Deletions cut 0 bases from V and 5 bases from J, with 8 bases between. CDR3 sequence reads: CASSLVGKTEAFF. The CDR3 nucleotides are TGTGCCAGCAGCTTGGTTGGTAAGACTGAAGCTTTCTTT.

This clone has just one count. The chain employs TRBV7-7 and TRBJ2-5; the D call may be TRBD1 or TRBD2 (5 bases each). Germline lookup yields CDR1 SSHAT and CDR2 FNYEAQ (reference sequence). V gave up 1 base and J gave up 5 bases, with 11 bases separating them. The CDR3 contains 14 residues. The CDR3 sequence: CASSLGDASETQYF. CDR3 nucleotide sequence: TGTGCCAGCAGCTTAGGGGACGCGAGCGAGACCCAGTACTTC. Complete variable domain (other parts from reference TRBV7-7 and TRBJ2-5): GAGVSQSPRYKVTKRGQDVTLRCDPISSHATLYWYQQALGQGPEFLTYFNYEAQPDKSGLPSDRFSAERPEGSISTLTIQRTEQRDSAMYRCASSLGDASETQYFGPGTRLLVL.

In the case of this clone: Other DNA sequences in the sample encode the same CDR3. This chain connects TRBV5-1 to TRBJ2-7; TRBD2 aligns across 9 bases. V trimming: 0 bases; J trimming: 5 bases; junction bases outside the gene matches: 6. The V gene's germline CDR1 is SGHRS and CDR2 YFSETQ. This CDR3 has 15 residues. For the CDR3, the DNA is TGCGCCAGCAGCTTGGCTGCGGGAGGGCCACACGAGCAGTACTTC. It yields the protein CASSLAAGGPHEQYF.

To note about this clone: At one end the junction does not follow the germline gene, possibly because of a read error. The chain joins TRBV5-3 to TRBJ2-2; weak D call: TRBD2 (6 bases). TRBV5-3 counts as an open reading frame of uncertain function. The CDR3 contains 13 residues. The CDR3 DNA follows: TGCTCGGTACGGGGGAAAAAAACCGGGGAGCTGTTTTTT. This sequence encodes CSVRGKKTGELFF.

This sequence joins TRBV10-3 and TRBJ2-5, with 7 positions matching TRBD1. The CDR3 has 15 residues. CDR1 and CDR2 from the germline V gene are ENHRY and SYGVKD. V lost 5 bases and J lost 5; bases outside the gene matches: 11. CDR3 loop: CAISHSRQGMETQYF. In nucleotides, the CDR3 is TGTGCCATCAGTCATTCGAGACAGGGAATGGAGACCCAGTACTTC.

The chain couples TRBV7-7 to TRBJ2-2, with 8 bases that match TRBD1. From germline, CDR1 is SSHAT and CDR2 FNYEAQ (reference sequence). Germline trimming cut 4 bases from V and 8 bases from J; bases unmatched to any gene: 3. The CDR3 has 13 residues. CDR3 DNA sequence: TGTGCCAGCAGCTCCTACAGGGGGGGGGAGCTGTTTTTT. It is translated as CASSSYRGGELFF.